Shown below are 19 T cell receptor beta chains from a single sample sequenced in a study of shared clonotypes between healthy human individuals. Method: immunoSEQ multiplex PCR; TCRdb's copy keeps in-frame clones and lacks some. In the table there are roughly 200,000 clones, approximately 62% of which are singletons. What was sequenced was memory CD4+ T cells sorted from blood. Subset in this sample: CD45RA-negative fraction. These receptors came from a man aged 25 to 40 in good health.

This clone was picked up a small number of times. Distinct nucleotide sequences in the sample also encode this CDR3. The rearrangement links TRBV7-2 to TRBJ1-5; D is perhaps TRBD1 (5 bases). The CDR3 consists of 14 residues. Germline loops: CDR1 SGHTA, CDR2 FQGNSA. V lost 6 bases and J 2 bases, leaving 11 bases between the germline ends. The CDR3 nucleotides are TGTGCCAGCAGTCCGGGACGGGGCAATCAGCCCCAGCATTTT. It specifies CASSPGRGNQPQHF.

This clone was observed a few times. The junction differs from germline at one of its ends, possibly a read error. Other DNA sequences in the sample encode the same CDR3. This rearrangement joins TRBV7-7 to TRBJ2-1, with 9 bases identical to TRBD1. Germline lookup yields CDR1 SSHAT and CDR2 FNYEAQ (reference sequence). The CDR3 length is 15 residues. In DNA, the CDR3 is TGTGCTAGCAGCTTGGGACAGGGCTCCTACAATGAGCAGTTCTTC. It yields the protein CASSLGQGSYNEQFF.

This clone came up a few times. The V call is TRBV6-1, the J call TRBJ1-5; a weak D match, TRBD1 (5 bases). The CDR3 runs 14 residues. Trimming removed 2 bases from V and 9 bases from J, with 14 bases in between. Germline CDR1 MNHNS, CDR2 SASEGT. CDR3 region: CASSEQGAVAPQHF. The CDR3 DNA reads TGTGCCAGCAGTGAACAGGGAGCTGTTGCGCCCCAGCATTTT.

The chain recombines TRBV6-1 with TRBJ2-5; D gene ambiguous. The V gene lost 4 bases and the J gene lost 0 bases, with 9 bases spanning the gap. CDR1 is MNHNS and CDR2 is SASEGT in the germline V gene. CDR3 length: 14 amino acids. The CDR3 loop is CASSGTVYQETQYF. The CDR3 DNA sequence: TGTGCCAGCAGTGGCACGGTGTACCAAGAGACCCAGTACTTC.

The rearrangement joins TRBV27 to TRBJ1-5; the D gene is possibly TRBD1 (5 bases). The CDR3 runs 15 residues. The V and J ends lost 4 bases and 6 bases respectively, with 16 bases between them. The germline gives CDR1 MNHEY, CDR2 SMNVEV (reference sequence). The DNA for the CDR3 is TGTGCCAGCAGTTCCCGGGGTAGGGGTTCTCAGCCCCAGCATTTT. It is translated as CASSSRGRGSQPQHF.

V is TRBV2 and J is TRBJ1-4; 7 positions match TRBD1. The germline V gene has CDR1 SNHLY and CDR2 FYNNEI. Losses at the gene ends were 3 bases for V and 2 bases for J; bases not matched to a gene: 3. The CDR3 is 15 residues long. Here the CDR3 DNA reads TGTGCCAGCAGTGACTACAGGGGCACTAATGAAAAACTGTTTTTT. The encoded protein is CASSDYRGTNEKLFF.

This rearrangement joins TRBV14 to TRBJ2-7, with 7 positions matching TRBD2. CDR1 is SGHDN and CDR2 is FVKESK in the germline V gene. This CDR3 has 14 residues. Germline trimming cut 4 bases from V and 7 bases from J; bases unmatched to any gene: 10. The CDR3 DNA follows: TGTGCCAGCAGCCTGATAGGGAGGGCTGCAGAGCAGTACTTC. This encodes CASSLIGRAAEQYF.

This chain connects TRBV7-9 to TRBJ2-1; maybe TRBD1 (5 bases). Germline CDR1 reads SEHNR; CDR2 reads FQNEAQ (reference sequence). V gave up 5 bases and J gave up 6 bases, with 8 bases separating them. CDR3 size: 12 residues. CDR3 DNA sequence: TGTGCCAGCAGCCCCCAGGGCAATGAGCAGTTCTTC. Translating gives CASSPQGNEQFF.

This rearrangement joins TRBV7-8 to TRBJ1-1; the match to TRBD1 covers 7 bases. The germline V gene encodes CDR1 SGHVS and CDR2 FQNEAQ. This CDR3 region has 14 residues. With V trimmed by 2 bases and J by 4 bases, 4 bases remained unmatched. In nucleotides, the CDR3 is TGTGCCAGCAGCTTAAAGGAGGGGGCCACTGAAGCTTTCTTT. As protein: CASSLKEGATEAFF. Combining the CDR3 with reference TRBV7-8 and TRBJ1-1 gives the whole variable domain GAGVSQSPRYKVAKRGQDVALRCDPISGHVSLFWYQQALGQGPEFLTYFQNEAQLDKSGLPSDRFFAERPEGSVSTLKIQRTQQEDSAVYLCASSLKEGATEAFFGQGTRLTVV.

V and J are TRBV7-2 and TRBJ2-7; D may be TRBD1 or TRBD2 (5 bases each). Trimming took off 2 bases at V and 3 bases at J, with 26 bases between the two ends. This CDR3 has 19 residues. Germline CDR1 is SGHTA and CDR2 is FQGNSA. The CDR3 coding sequence is TGTGCCAGCAGCTTATACGTATCGGGGCTAGGAAGTTCGCTCTACGAGCAGTACTTC. Residues: CASSLYVSGLGSSLYEQYF.

This chain joins TRBV11-2 and TRBJ2-7; TRBD1 matches at 8 bases. With V trimmed by 5 bases and J by 3 bases, 6 bases remained unmatched. Germline values: CDR1 SGHAT, CDR2 FQNNGV. CDR3 length: 14 residues. The CDR3 sequence: CASSHDRGVYEQYF. The DNA for the CDR3 is TGTGCCAGCAGCCACGACAGGGGCGTCTACGAGCAGTACTTC. Full variable domain (outside the CDR3, taken from reference TRBV11-2 and TRBJ2-7): EAGVAQSPRYKIIEKRQSVAFWCNPISGHATLYWYQQILGQGPKLLIQFQNNGVVDDSQLPKDRFSAERLKGVDSTLKIQPAKLEDSAVYLCASSHDRGVYEQYFGPGTRLTVT.

This clone turned up a few times. The chain employs TRBV2 and TRBJ1-2; TRBD1 might be the D (6 bases). The V gene's germline CDR1 is SNHLY and CDR2 FYNNEI. The CDR3 loop spans 14 amino acids. Deletions cut 4 bases from V and 5 bases from J, with 14 bases between. The CDR3 protein is CASSGRGARYGYTF. DNA for the CDR3: TGTGCCAGCAGTGGGCGGGGGGCAAGGTATGGCTACACCTTC.

The CDR3 nucleotides read TGTGCCAGCTTGCGGTTCGGAGCGGCCCAAGAGACCCAGTACTTC. This gives the protein CASLRFGAAQETQYF. The chain links TRBV7-9 to TRBJ2-5; TRBD2 is a possible D gene (5 bases). CDR1 and CDR2 (germline): SEHNR, FQNEAQ (reference sequence). Trimming pared 8 bases from V and 1 base from J, leaving 17 bases between. The CDR3 totals 15 residues. The full variable domain, rest sourced from reference TRBV7-9 and TRBJ2-5, is DTGVSQNPRHKITKRGQNVTFRCDPISEHNRLYWYRQTLGQGPEFLTYFQNEAQLEKSRLLSDRFSAERPKGSFSTLEIQRTEQGDSAMYLCASLRFGAAQETQYFGPGTRLLVL.

The chain combines TRBV27 with TRBJ2-1; D unclear. This CDR3 region has 14 residues. Germline lookup yields CDR1 MNHEY and CDR2 SMNVEV (reference sequence). Trimming took 0 bases from V and 7 from J, leaving 10 bases between them. CDR3 DNA: TGTGCCAGCAGTTTATCGGGCCCGTGGAATGAGCAGTTCTTC. Its protein product is CASSLSGPWNEQFF.

Ten or more counts support this clone. The CDR3: CASSAKLAGVLIPTGNEQFF. Here the CDR3 DNA reads TGCGCCAGCAGCGCAAAACTAGCGGGAGTGTTAATTCCTACGGGGAATGAGCAGTTCTTC. J is TRBJ2-1 and V is TRBV5-1; TRBD2 matches at 11 bases. This CDR3 is built from 20 residues. Germline trimming cut 4 bases from V and 7 bases from J; bases unmatched to any gene: 22. Germline V CDR1 and CDR2: SGHRS, YFSETQ.

The chain joins TRBV7-3 to TRBJ2-5; D is perhaps TRBD2 (6 bases). This CDR3 is built from 13 residues. Germline V CDR1 and CDR2: SGHTA, FQGTGA. V shed 3 bases and J shed 2 bases, with 7 bases lying between them. The DNA for the CDR3 is TGTGCCAGCAGCTTTGGGAGGCAAGAGACCCAGTACTTC. Translated, it gives CASSFGRQETQYF.

Note on this clone: A read error may produce the germline difference seen at one junction end. The chain uses TRBV7-2 and TRBJ2-7; D may be TRBD1 or TRBD2 (5 bases each). Germline assignment: CDR1 SGHTA and CDR2 FQGNSA. The length of the CDR3 is 12 residues. The CDR3 sequence is CASSFNRDHLSF. DNA of the CDR3: TGTGCCAGCAGCTTCAACCGGGACCACCTTTCTTTC.

The chain couples TRBV19 to TRBJ1-3; D is unresolved. The CDR3 contains 15 residues. The germline V and J ends were trimmed by 3 bases and 2 bases, with 11 bases remaining between them. Germline assignment: CDR1 LNHDA and CDR2 SQIVND (reference sequence). As DNA, the CDR3 is TGTGCCAGTAGTATCCGGAGGGAGGCTGGAAACACCATATATTTT. It codes for CASSIRREAGNTIYF.

The chain employs TRBV5-1 and TRBJ2-2; D is unresolved. Germline-derived CDR1 and CDR2 are SGHRS and YFSETQ. The length of the CDR3 is 16 residues. Between the trimmed V and J ends, which lost 0 bases and 4 bases, there was a span of 13 bases. The CDR3 protein is CASSLVLGSITGELFF. The CDR3 DNA follows: TGCGCCAGCAGCTTGGTTTTAGGGTCGATCACCGGGGAGCTGTTTTTT.